The source of this TCR beta chain is a study of post-analysis software for immune sequencing data. On the study more broadly: The courses of disease that were included comprised relapsing-remitting, secondary progressive and progressive-relapsing multiple sclerosis. Overall study findings and caveats: F measure showed strong co-clustering of same-batch samples. Four or five TRBV segments were more frequent in patients than controls; TRBV5-6, TRBV5-1 and TRBV20-1 belonged to this group. Multiple sclerosis patients had significantly lower normalized Chao1 diversity than controls.

Presence of unique molecular identifiers characterized the TCR beta cDNA libraries. T cells numbering 1 to 10 million yielded cDNA molecules that totaled roughly 0.5 million. TCRdb re-analysed the PCR reads in MiXCR, keeping a single row per CDR3 protein. Among roughly 800,000 distinct CDR3 sequences listed, roughly 27% were seen once. Trimming stripped 5 bases from V and 8 bases from J, with 10 bases between. This CDR3 contains 12 residues. Germline CDR1 and CDR2: SNHLY and FYNNEI. Note on this clonotype: Its target is unknown.

Sequencing input: blood. This chain uses TRBV2 with TRBJ2-4; D gene ambiguous. The TCR comes from a girl aged 10-17 years with multiple sclerosis. The CDR3 nucleotides read TGTGCCAGCAGTCCGGCCCGGGACATTCAGTACTTC. Translation gives CASSPARDIQYF.